This paragraph covers one T cell receptor beta chain sequence. Its antigen is currently unknown. This entry comes from a study of radiotherapy plus CTLA-4 blockade in lung cancer. Study-wide background: Overall, 15% to 20% of patients showed an objective response, while 25% to 35% attained disease control. Study-wide findings and caveats: Early shifts in blood T cell clones, with interferon-beta, reportedly predicted response best.

Using immunoSEQ multiplex PCR, the repertoire was profiled, and TCRdb retains in-frame clones only, with some absent. The data hold approximately 50,000 clones, with about three quarters observed a single time. Germline V CDR1 and CDR2: SGHNT, YYREEE (reference sequence). V shed 5 bases and J shed 4 bases, with 18 bases lying between them. This CDR3 has 15 amino acids. The clonotype was recovered from a human donor with non-small cell lung cancer who had a complete response to radiotherapy plus ipilimumab. The specimen was peripheral blood, collected from a patient treated with radiotherapy plus ipilimumab. V and J are TRBV5-4 and TRBJ1-2, with a tentative D call TRBD1 (6 bases). For the CDR3, the DNA is TGTGCCAGCAGAACCTCGGGGGGGGCCTTCTATGGCTACACCTTC. Protein product: CASRTSGGAFYGYTF.